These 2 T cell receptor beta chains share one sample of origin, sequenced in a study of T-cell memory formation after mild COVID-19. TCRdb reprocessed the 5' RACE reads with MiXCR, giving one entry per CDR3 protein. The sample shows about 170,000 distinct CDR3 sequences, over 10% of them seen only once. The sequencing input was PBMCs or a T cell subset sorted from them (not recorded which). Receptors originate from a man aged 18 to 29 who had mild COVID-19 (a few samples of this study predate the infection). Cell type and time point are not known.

CDR3 DNA sequence: TGTGCCAGCAGCGGACGGGACGCCTACGAGCAGTACTTC. The encoded protein is CASSGRDAYEQYF. This chain links TRBV7-6 with TRBJ2-7; TRBD1 or TRBD2 may be the D gene (5 bases each). The CDR3 sequence is 13 residues long. The V end was cut by 5 bases, the J end by 2 bases, with 10 bases between. Germline lookup yields CDR1 SGHVS and CDR2 FNYEAQ.

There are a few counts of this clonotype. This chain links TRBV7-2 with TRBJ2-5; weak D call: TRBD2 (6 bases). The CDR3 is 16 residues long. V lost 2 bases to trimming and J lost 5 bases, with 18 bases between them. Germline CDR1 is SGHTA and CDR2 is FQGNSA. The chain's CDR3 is CASSLRPGDARETQYF. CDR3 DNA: TGTGCCAGCAGCTTAAGGCCGGGGGACGCAAGGGAGACCCAGTACTTC.